This passage covers 22 T cell receptor beta chains from one sample sequenced in a study of cytotoxic CD8 clonotypes in ibrutinib-treated CLL. Assay: immunoSEQ multiplex PCR; the TCRdb copy retains only in-frame clones and omits some. Here the sample spans some 170,000 clones, over 75% being singletons. Material: PBMCs, obtained at disease progression, from a patient treated with ibrutinib. The receptors were sampled from a human donor with chronic lymphocytic leukemia.

V usage is TRBV11-1 and J usage is TRBJ2-7, with 10 nucleotides matching TRBD2. The CDR3 loop spans 17 amino acids. In germline, CDR1 is SGHAT, CDR2 FQDESV (reference sequence). With V trimmed by 5 bases and J by 0 bases, 10 bases remained unmatched. The CDR3 spells CASSPLPPSGSSYEQYF. CDR3 DNA sequence: TGTGCCAGCAGCCCACTACCTCCTAGCGGGAGCTCCTACGAGCAGTACTTC.

The CDR3 DNA sequence: TGTGCCAGTAGCCTAGACAGGGAGTACGAGCAGTACTTC. It is translated as CASSLDREYEQYF. The chain has TRBV19 and TRBJ2-7, with 7 bases identical to TRBD1. Germline V gene data show CDR1 as LNHDA and CDR2 as SQIVND (reference sequence). V trimming: 6 bases; J trimming: 4 bases; junction bases outside the gene matches: 6. The CDR3 consists of 13 residues.

The chain joins TRBV18 to TRBJ2-5; D is uncertain. CDR1 and CDR2 from the germline V gene are KGHSH and LQKENI. V was shortened by 0 bases and J by 3 bases, with 5 bases between the two germline ends. This CDR3 is 13 amino acids long. The DNA of the CDR3 is TGTGCCAGCTCACCACCGCCGGAAGAGACCCAGTACTTC. Translation: CASSPPPEETQYF. The variable domain in full, with the rest retrieved from reference TRBV18 and TRBJ2-5, is NAGVMQNPRHLVRRRGQEARLRCSPMKGHSHVYWYRQLPEEGLKFMVYLQKENIIDESGMPKERFSAEFPKEGPSILRIQQVVRGDSAAYFCASSPPPEETQYFGPGTRLLVL.

V and J are TRBV10-1 and TRBJ1-4; unclear D gene. V lost 8 bases and J lost 8, with 15 bases in between. The V gene's germline CDR1 is WNHNN and CDR2 SYGVQD (reference sequence). This CDR3 region has 13 residues. CDR3 nucleotide sequence: TGCGCCAGCCCCGGGGTTTTAAAGGAAAAACTGTTTTTT. It yields the protein CASPGVLKEKLFF.

The chain has TRBV5-1 and TRBJ1-2; D is unclear. CDR3 size: 16 residues. Germline CDR1 and CDR2: SGHRS and YFSETQ. V shed 1 base and J shed 3 bases, with 16 bases lying between them. The CDR3 DNA is TGCGCCAGCAGCTTGTCGGCAGCCGGTGCGGACTATGGCTACACCTTC. It codes for CASSLSAAGADYGYTF.

The chain is built from TRBV6-5 and TRBJ1-1; 7 bases fit TRBD1. In germline, CDR1 is MNHEY, CDR2 SVGAGI. This CDR3 region has 14 residues. Germline trimming cut 6 bases from V and 5 bases from J; bases unmatched to any gene: 9. This CDR3 is CASRLQGGETEAFF. For the CDR3, the DNA is TGTGCCAGCAGACTGCAGGGGGGTGAGACTGAAGCTTTCTTT.

This clone has only one observation. The chain couples TRBV5-1 to TRBJ2-1; D perhaps matches TRBD1 (5 bases). V shed 0 bases and J shed 10 bases, with 8 bases lying between them. Per germline, CDR1 SGHRS and CDR2 YFSETQ. This CDR3 spans 12 amino acids. The CDR3 reads CASSLDAGEQFF. In DNA form, the CDR3 reads TGCGCCAGCAGCTTGGATGCAGGGGAGCAGTTCTTC.

The chain has TRBV15 and TRBJ1-1; no clear D. Germline values: CDR1 LNHNV, CDR2 YYDKDF (reference sequence). The CDR3 is 11 amino acids. Trimming pared 4 bases from V and 3 bases from J, leaving 3 bases between. The CDR3 nucleotides are TGTGCCACCAGCACCGACACTGAAGCTTTCTTT. This translates into CATSTDTEAFF.

The rearrangement joins TRBV7-6 to TRBJ2-7, with D possibly matching TRBD2 (6 bases). V shed 5 bases and J shed 3 bases, with 14 bases lying between them. The CDR3 extends over 14 amino acids. Germline CDR1 SGHVS, CDR2 FNYEAQ. The CDR3, as DNA: TGTGCCAGCAGCCCTAGCGCGAGGTTCTACGAGCAGTACTTC. Amino acid sequence: CASSPSARFYEQYF.

The V gene is TRBV7-3, the J gene TRBJ2-5; no reliable D call. Per germline, CDR1 SGHTA and CDR2 FQGTGA. Trimming pared 1 base from V and 4 bases from J, leaving 7 bases between. The CDR3 covers 13 residues. The CDR3 reads CASSLNAGETQYF. The CDR3 region has the DNA TGTGCCAGCAGCTTAAATGCAGGAGAGACCCAGTACTTC.

V gene TRBV10-2 combines with J gene TRBJ2-7; no clear D. Looked up from germline, CDR1 is WSHSY and CDR2 is SAAADI. With 6 bases removed from V and 3 bases from J, the gap between germline ends came to 6 bases. CDR3 length equals 11 residues. Here the CDR3 DNA reads TGCGCCAGCAGCCCCAACTACGAGCAGTACTTC. It translates to CASSPNYEQYF.

The chain employs TRBV6-4 and TRBJ2-3; D not resolved. Germline V gene sequence: CDR1 MRHNA, CDR2 SNTAGT. The CDR3 is 14 residues long. Deletions cut 6 bases from V and 3 bases from J, with 13 bases between. CDR3 sequence: CASRPNPSTDTQYF. The CDR3 DNA sequence: TGTGCCAGCAGGCCCAACCCCTCTACAGATACGCAGTATTTT.

The chain carries TRBV21-1 and TRBJ2-1. TRBV21-1 counts as a pseudogene. This CDR3 region has 20 residues. CDR3 DNA sequence: TGTGCCAGCAGCAAAGGTCCAAATAACCCCTACAGAGCGACCTACAATGAGCAGTTCTTC. This sequence encodes CASSKGPNNPYRATYNEQFF.

The chain is built from TRBV13 and TRBJ2-5, with 8 bases fitting TRBD2. This CDR3 region has 16 residues. V lost 4 bases and J lost 5; bases outside the gene matches: 12. Germline CDR1 reads PRHDT; CDR2 reads FYEKMQ (reference sequence). The CDR3 spells CASSYHGTRGLETQYF. The CDR3 DNA reads as TGTGCCAGCAGCTACCACGGGACTAGGGGATTGGAGACCCAGTACTTC.

The chain has TRBV19 and TRBJ2-4; D is unresolved. The CDR3 contains 13 residues. Trimming removed 3 bases at V and 0 bases at J, with 3 bases between. Germline CDR1 reads LNHDA; CDR2 reads SQIVND (reference sequence). The CDR3 DNA is TGTGCCAGTAGTATTATAGCCAAAAACATTCAGTACTTC. This gives the protein CASSIIAKNIQYF.

The V call is TRBV28, the J call TRBJ2-7; unclear D gene. Deletions cut 3 bases from V and 5 bases from J, with 11 bases between. This CDR3 contains 13 residues. The V gene's germline CDR1 is MDHEN and CDR2 SYDVKM. The CDR3 DNA reads as TGTGCCAGCAGTTTTAGGAATTCGGACGAGCAGTACTTC. Its protein is CASSFRNSDEQYF.

This chain uses TRBV7-9 with TRBJ1-2; TRBD1 might be the D (5 bases). The CDR3 sequence is 15 residues long. Trimming shortened V by 2 bases and J by 8 bases, and 18 bases separated the two germline ends. CDR1 and CDR2 (germline): SEHNR, FQNEAQ (reference sequence). CDR3 amino acids: CASSLRDLGNEGYTF. In nucleotides, the CDR3 is TGTGCCAGCAGCTTACGGGACCTCGGAAACGAGGGCTACACCTTC.

This clone is termed medium-sized. The genes are TRBV28 and TRBJ2-7; TRBD2 might be the D (6 bases). V was clipped by 6 bases and J by 6 bases, with 15 bases between them. The CDR3 contains 13 residues. The V gene's germline CDR1 is MDHEN and CDR2 SYDVKM. CDR3 amino acids: CASSDGGITEQYF. For the CDR3, the DNA is TGTGCCAGCAGCGATGGAGGGATTACCGAGCAGTACTTC.

This clone has just a few counts. This CDR3 is CASSGRYSNQPQHF. The DNA of the CDR3 is TGTGCCAGCAGTGGCCGTTATAGCAATCAGCCCCAGCATTTT. The genes are TRBV28 and TRBJ1-5, with D unclear. The CDR3 totals 14 residues. The V end lost 5 bases, the J end lost 0 bases, and 8 bases lay between the germline ends. Germline V gene lookup returns CDR1 MDHEN and CDR2 SYDVKM. Full variable domain (outside the CDR3, taken from reference TRBV28 and TRBJ1-5): DVKVTQSSRYLVKRTGEKVFLECVQDMDHENMFWYRQDPGLGLRLIYFSYDVKMKEKGDIPEGYSVSREKKERFSLILESASTNQTSMYLCASSGRYSNQPQHFGDGTRLSIL.

V and J are TRBV5-1 and TRBJ2-6; D is possibly TRBD2 (5 bases). Germline V CDR1 and CDR2: SGHRS, YFSETQ. The length of the CDR3 is 14 residues. Trimming removed 5 bases from V and 9 bases from J, with 15 bases in between. The CDR3 DNA is TGCGCCAGCAGGAGGGCGAATTCGGACAACGTCCTGACTTTC. This codes for CASRRANSDNVLTF.

V is TRBV11-2 and J is TRBJ2-1, with D possibly TRBD2 on 5 matching bases. Germline loops: CDR1 SGHAT, CDR2 FQNNGV. The CDR3 runs 13 residues. V dropped 0 bases and J dropped 6 bases, with 6 bases sitting between them. CDR3 nucleotide sequence: TGTGCCAGCAGCTTAGAAAGCGGCAATGAGCAGTTCTTC. As protein: CASSLESGNEQFF. Full variable domain (outside the CDR3, taken from reference TRBV11-2 and TRBJ2-1): EAGVAQSPRYKIIEKRQSVAFWCNPISGHATLYWYQQILGQGPKLLIQFQNNGVVDDSQLPKDRFSAERLKGVDSTLKIQPAKLEDSAVYLCASSLESGNEQFFGPGTRLTVL.

V usage is TRBV7-9 and J usage is TRBJ2-1; 9 bases map to TRBD2. CDR1 SEHNR and CDR2 FQNEAQ come from the germline V gene (reference sequence). The CDR3 spans 13 residues. Losses at the gene ends were 4 bases for V and 9 bases for J; bases not matched to a gene: 4. The CDR3 sequence is CASSSGLAGEQFF. CDR3 DNA: TGTGCCAGCAGCTCGGGACTAGCAGGTGAGCAGTTCTTC.